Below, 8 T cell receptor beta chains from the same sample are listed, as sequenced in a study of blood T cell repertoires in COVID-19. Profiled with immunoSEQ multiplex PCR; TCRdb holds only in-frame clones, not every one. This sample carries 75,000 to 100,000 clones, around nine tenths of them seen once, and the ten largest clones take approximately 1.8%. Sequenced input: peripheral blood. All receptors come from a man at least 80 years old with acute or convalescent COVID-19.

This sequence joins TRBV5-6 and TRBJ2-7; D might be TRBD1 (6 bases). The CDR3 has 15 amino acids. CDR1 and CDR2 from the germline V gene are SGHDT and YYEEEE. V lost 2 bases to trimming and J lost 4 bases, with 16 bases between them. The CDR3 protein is CASSFTMRGGYEQYF. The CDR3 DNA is TGTGCCAGCAGCTTCACCATGCGAGGGGGATACGAGCAGTACTTC.

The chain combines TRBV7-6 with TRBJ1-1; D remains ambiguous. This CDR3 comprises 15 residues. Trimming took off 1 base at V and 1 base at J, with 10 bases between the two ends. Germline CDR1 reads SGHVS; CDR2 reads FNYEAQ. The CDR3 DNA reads TGTGCCAGCAGCTTAGGGTCTGGCCGGAACACTGAAGCTTTCTTT. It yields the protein CASSLGSGRNTEAFF.

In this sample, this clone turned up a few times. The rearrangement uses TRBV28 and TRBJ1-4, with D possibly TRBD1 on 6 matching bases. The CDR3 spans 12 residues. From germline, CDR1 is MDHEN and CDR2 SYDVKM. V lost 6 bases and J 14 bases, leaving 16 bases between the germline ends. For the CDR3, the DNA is TGTGCCAGCAGGGAAGCAGGGGCCACCCTGTTTTTT. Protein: CASREAGATLFF.

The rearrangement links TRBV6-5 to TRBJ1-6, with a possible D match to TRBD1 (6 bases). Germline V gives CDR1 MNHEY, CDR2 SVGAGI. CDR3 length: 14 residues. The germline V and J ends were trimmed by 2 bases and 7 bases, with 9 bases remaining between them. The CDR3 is CASSYRGQNSPLHF. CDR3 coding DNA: TGTGCCAGCAGTTACCGTGGACAGAATTCACCCCTCCACTTT.

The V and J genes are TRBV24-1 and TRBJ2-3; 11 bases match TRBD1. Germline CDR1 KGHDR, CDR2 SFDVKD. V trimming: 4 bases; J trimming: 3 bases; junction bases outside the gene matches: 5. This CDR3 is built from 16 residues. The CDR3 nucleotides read TGTGCCACCAGTGACTCAGGACAGGGGGCGACAGATACGCAGTATTTT. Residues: CATSDSGQGATDTQYF.

CDR3 nucleotides: TGTGCCAGCAGACAGACGCTCTATAGCAATCAGCCCCAGCATTTT. As protein: CASRQTLYSNQPQHF. The chain uses TRBV28 and TRBJ1-5, with D unresolved. Trimming shortened V by 6 bases and J by 0 bases, and 12 bases separated the two germline ends. CDR1 MDHEN and CDR2 SYDVKM come from the germline V gene. This CDR3 region has 15 residues.

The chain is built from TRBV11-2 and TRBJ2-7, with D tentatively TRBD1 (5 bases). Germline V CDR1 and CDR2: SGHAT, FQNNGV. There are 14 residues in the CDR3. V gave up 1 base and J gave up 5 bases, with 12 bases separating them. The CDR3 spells CASSLAPRGNEQYF. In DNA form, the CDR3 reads TGTGCCAGCAGCTTAGCCCCAAGGGGTAACGAGCAGTACTTC. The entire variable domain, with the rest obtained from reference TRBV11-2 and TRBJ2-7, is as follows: EAGVAQSPRYKIIEKRQSVAFWCNPISGHATLYWYQQILGQGPKLLIQFQNNGVVDDSQLPKDRFSAERLKGVDSTLKIQPAKLEDSAVYLCASSLAPRGNEQYFGPGTRLTVT.

CDR3 amino acids: CASSWERAQNEQFF. In nucleotides, the CDR3 is TGCGCCAGCAGCTGGGAGCGGGCCCAGAATGAGCAGTTCTTC. The V and J genes are TRBV5-1 and TRBJ2-1; D perhaps matches TRBD2 (6 bases). The V end was cut by 3 bases, the J end by 7 bases, with 14 bases between. The CDR3 is made up of 14 amino acids. CDR1 SGHRS and CDR2 YFSETQ come from the germline V gene.